A single sample gave rise to the 24 T cell receptor beta chains below, sequenced in a study of blood T cell repertoires in COVID-19. Sequencing was performed with immunoSEQ multiplex PCR; in TCRdb, only in-frame clones are kept and a portion is missing. The sample yields 150,000 to 200,000 clones, more than 65% seen once. Sequenced sample: PBMCs or T cells enriched from blood (not recorded which). All receptors come from a man between 40 and 49 years old who had recovered from COVID-19.

This clone was seen a handful of times. V usage is TRBV4-3 and J usage is TRBJ1-3, with D possibly matching TRBD1 (6 bases). V lost 0 bases to trimming and J lost 4 bases, with 16 bases between them. The germline V gene encodes CDR1 LGHNA and CDR2 YSLEER. This CDR3 has 17 residues. This chain's CDR3 is CASSQEGAGARGNTIYF. The CDR3 bases are TGCGCCAGCAGCCAAGAAGGGGCGGGGGCGAGAGGAAACACCATATATTTT.

In DNA form, the CDR3 reads TGTGCCAGCAGCCGGACTATGCTTGGGACAGAACAAGAGACCCAGTACTTC. Protein: CASSRTMLGTEQETQYF. This sequence joins TRBV3-1 (or the pseudogene TRBV3-2) and TRBJ2-5; maybe TRBD1 (7 bases). Germline assignment: CDR1 LGHDT and CDR2 YNNKEL (reference sequence). V lost 4 bases, J lost 2 bases, and 20 bases lay in between. The CDR3 covers 17 residues.

The chain recombines TRBV5-8 with TRBJ1-2; 7 nucleotides align to TRBD1. The CDR3 length is 14 residues. Germline trimming cut 0 bases from V and 8 bases from J; bases unmatched to any gene: 7. CDR1 SGHTS and CDR2 YDEGEE come from the germline V gene. CDR3 nucleotide sequence: TGTGCCAGCAGCTTGGCCCCCAGGGGGTTGGGCTACACCTTC. This gives the protein CASSLAPRGLGYTF.

This clone was observed a handful of times. The CDR3 coding sequence is TGCGCCAGCAGCCCAGCGGGCACTGAAGCTTTCTTT. This gives the protein CASSPAGTEAFF. The rearrangement joins TRBV4-1 to TRBJ1-1; D is uncertain. Germline CDR1 MGHRA, CDR2 YSYEKL. The CDR3 contains 12 residues. V dropped 4 bases and J dropped 4 bases, with 7 bases sitting between them.

This clone was recorded a few times. This sequence joins TRBV5-4 and TRBJ2-5; 9 bases are shared with TRBD1. The CDR3 runs 15 residues. V lost 4 bases and J lost 5; bases outside the gene matches: 9. Germline assignment: CDR1 SGHNT and CDR2 YYREEE (reference sequence). The CDR3 loop reads CASSALQGAGETQYF. CDR3 DNA sequence: TGTGCCAGCAGCGCACTACAGGGGGCAGGGGAGACCCAGTACTTC.

This clone was found once. The rearrangement links TRBV19 to TRBJ2-1; 8 positions match TRBD2. Germline values: CDR1 LNHDA, CDR2 SQIVND (reference sequence). This CDR3 is 15 amino acids long. V was clipped by 2 bases and J by 7 bases; unmatched bases: 7. The CDR3 DNA reads as TGTGCCAGTAGTATACTGACGGGGGGGCCAAATGAGCAGTTCTTC. The encoded protein is CASSILTGGPNEQFF.

This clone was observed a handful of times. The V gene is TRBV3-1 (or the pseudogene TRBV3-2), the J gene TRBJ1-5; tentatively, D is TRBD1 (6 bases). Germline loops: CDR1 LGHDT, CDR2 YNNKEL (reference sequence). The CDR3 consists of 14 residues. V was pared by 3 bases and J by 7 bases, with 13 bases between. CDR3 residues: CASSQGAGEQPQHF. The CDR3 DNA sequence: TGTGCCAGCAGCCAGGGGGCAGGTGAACAGCCCCAGCATTTT.

The gene calls are TRBV10-3 and TRBJ1-2; D might be TRBD1 (6 bases). The germline V gene encodes CDR1 ENHRY and CDR2 SYGVKD. This CDR3 is built from 17 residues. Trimming cost V 0 bases and J 8 bases, with 22 bases left between them. The CDR3 is CAISESSGARLKDGYTF. As DNA, the CDR3 is TGTGCCATCAGTGAGTCTTCAGGGGCGAGGCTAAAAGACGGCTACACCTTC.

This chain connects TRBV30 to TRBJ1-5; D not certain. The CDR3 runs to 13 residues. Germline V gene lookup returns CDR1 GTSNPN and CDR2 SVGIG (reference sequence). Trimming removed 0 bases at V and 5 bases at J, with 8 bases between. The DNA of the CDR3 is TGTGCCTGGAGTGTACAGAGGGATCAGCCCCAGCATTTT. Protein sequence: CAWSVQRDQPQHF.

CDR3 in amino acids: CASSSKPYEQYF. The CDR3 bases are TGCGCCAGCAGCTCCAAGCCTTACGAGCAGTACTTC. This rearrangement joins TRBV5-1 to TRBJ2-7; D remains ambiguous. Germline V CDR1 and CDR2: SGHRS, YFSETQ. Trimming stripped 3 bases from V and 4 bases from J, with 8 bases between. CDR3 size: 12 residues. Full variable domain (missing parts from reference TRBV5-1 and TRBJ2-7): KAGVTQTPRYLIKTRGQQVTLSCSPISGHRSVSWYQQTPGQGLQFLFEYFSETQRNKGNFPGRFSGRQFSNSRSEMNVSTLELGDSALYLCASSSKPYEQYFGPGTRLTVT.

The chain carries TRBV2 and TRBJ1-1; D call uncertain. V was shortened by 6 bases and J by 3 bases, with 11 bases between the two germline ends. Germline V CDR1 and CDR2: SNHLY, FYNNEI. The CDR3 runs 13 residues. The CDR3 sequence is CASSLDLYTEAFF. In DNA form, the CDR3 reads TGTGCCAGCAGCTTAGACTTATACACTGAAGCTTTCTTT. The full variable domain, in which reference TRBV2 and TRBJ1-1 provide the parts outside the CDR3, is EPEVTQTPSHQVTQMGQEVILRCVPISNHLYFYWYRQILGQKVEFLVSFYNNEISEKSEIFDDQFSVERPDGSNFTLKIRSTKLEDSAMYFCASSLDLYTEAFFGQGTRLTVV.

This chain joins TRBV7-8 and TRBJ2-2, with D unresolved. This CDR3 comprises 15 residues. Deletions cut 1 base from V and 4 bases from J, with 10 bases between. The germline V gene has CDR1 SGHVS and CDR2 FQNEAQ. The CDR3, as DNA: TGTGCCAGCAGCTTAGTACGCGGATCCACCGGGGAGCTGTTTTTT. Translated, it gives CASSLVRGSTGELFF. The full variable domain, its missing parts supplied by reference TRBV7-8 and TRBJ2-2, is GAGVSQSPRYKVAKRGQDVALRCDPISGHVSLFWYQQALGQGPEFLTYFQNEAQLDKSGLPSDRFFAERPEGSVSTLKIQRTQQEDSAVYLCASSLVRGSTGELFFGEGSRLTVL.

This clone was seen only a few times. This chain connects TRBV2 to TRBJ2-5; 13 nucleotides line up with TRBD2. This CDR3 comprises 18 residues. Germline loops: CDR1 SNHLY, CDR2 FYNNEI. V was clipped by 1 base and J by 1 base; unmatched bases: 6. The CDR3 reads CASSEGTSGGLGQETQYF. The CDR3 DNA follows: TGTGCCAGCAGTGAAGGGACTAGCGGGGGCTTAGGCCAAGAGACCCAGTACTTC. Drawing the rest from reference TRBV2 and TRBJ2-5, the complete variable domain is EPEVTQTPSHQVTQMGQEVILRCVPISNHLYFYWYRQILGQKVEFLVSFYNNEISEKSEIFDDQFSVERPDGSNFTLKIRSTKLEDSAMYFCASSEGTSGGLGQETQYFGPGTRLLVL.

CDR3 in amino acids: CASSPTGLSWTEAFF. The CDR3 coding sequence is TGTGCCAGCAGCCCTACAGGGTTGAGCTGGACTGAAGCTTTCTTT. The V gene is TRBV5-5, the J gene TRBJ1-1; the D gene is possibly TRBD1 (6 bases). Germline assignment: CDR1 SGHKS and CDR2 YYEKEE (reference sequence). Trimming shortened V by 4 bases and J by 5 bases, and 18 bases separated the two germline ends. The CDR3 contains 15 residues.

The V and J genes are TRBV9 and TRBJ1-5; D gene ambiguous. The length of the CDR3 is 13 residues. The V gene's germline CDR1 is SGDLS and CDR2 YYNGEE. V was shortened by 3 bases and J by 7 bases, with 11 bases between the two germline ends. CDR3 region: CASSGEVGQPQHF. Here the CDR3 DNA reads TGTGCCAGCAGCGGGGAGGTGGGGCAGCCCCAGCATTTT.

The CDR3 bases are TGTGCCACCAGCAGAGTTAAAGGGGACTATGGCTACACCTTC. This codes for CATSRVKGDYGYTF. The chain employs TRBV15 and TRBJ1-2; tentative D call: TRBD1 (5 bases). Trimming removed 1 base from V and 3 bases from J, with 9 bases in between. The CDR3 has 14 residues. From germline, CDR1 is LNHNV and CDR2 YYDKDF (reference sequence).

This clone was counted a few times. The chain employs TRBV4-2 and TRBJ1-5; D is possibly TRBD1 (5 bases). The CDR3 is made up of 16 amino acids. The V end lost 4 bases, the J end lost 3 bases, and 16 bases lay between the germline ends. The germline V gene encodes CDR1 LGHNA and CDR2 YNFKEQ. CDR3 loop: CASSPLGGGTNQPQHF. In nucleotides, the CDR3 is TGTGCCAGCAGCCCGCTCGGGGGAGGGACCAATCAGCCCCAGCATTTT.

The rearrangement uses TRBV2 and TRBJ1-5; no definite D call. Germline CDR1 SNHLY, CDR2 FYNNEI. The CDR3 is 15 residues long. V lost 3 bases and J 7 bases, leaving 16 bases between the germline ends. The CDR3 DNA is TGTGCCAGCAGTGAGGAGGGAATCAAGCGGCAGCCCCAGCATTTT. Protein sequence: CASSEEGIKRQPQHF.

The J gene is TRBJ1-5, the V gene TRBV7-6; 9 bases align to TRBD1. The CDR3 is 13 amino acids. V lost 2 bases, J lost 16 bases, and 9 bases stayed unmatched. In germline, CDR1 is SGHVS, CDR2 FNYEAQ. CDR3 nucleotides: TGTGCCAGCAGCTTAAGTCCCAGGGACAGGGCACATTTT. It translates to CASSLSPRDRAHF. Looking up the rest from reference TRBV7-6 and TRBJ1-5 gives the full variable domain: GAGVSQSPRYKVTKRGQDVALRCDPISGHVSLYWYRQALGQGPEFLTYFNYEAQQDKSGLPNDRFSAERPEGSISTLTIQRTEQRDSAMYRCASSLSPRDRAHFGDGTRLSIL.

The chain uses TRBV24-1 and TRBJ1-1, with 9 bases identical to TRBD1. Per the germline V gene, CDR1 is KGHDR and CDR2 is SFDVKD. V lost 5 bases to trimming and J lost 4 bases; unmatched junction nucleotides: 4. CDR3 length equals 14 residues. CDR3 sequence (DNA): TGTGCCACCAGTGCCGGGACAGGGAGCACTGAAGCTTTCTTT. This gives the protein CATSAGTGSTEAFF.

This clone was seen just once. This sequence joins TRBV19 and TRBJ2-1, with 10 bases that match TRBD1. Trimming removed 5 bases from V and 8 bases from J; junction bases left unmatched: 12. Germline CDR1 is LNHDA and CDR2 is SQIVND (reference sequence). This CDR3 is built from 16 residues. As DNA, the CDR3 is TGTGCCAGTAGTTCTCAGGACAGGGGGAACGCGGATGAGCAGTTCTTC. Protein: CASSSQDRGNADEQFF.

The chain links TRBV3-1 (or the pseudogene TRBV3-2) to TRBJ1-1; D might be TRBD1 (6 bases). CDR3 length equals 14 residues. The germline V gene encodes CDR1 LGHDT and CDR2 YNNKEL (reference sequence). The ends were cut back, 5 bases at V and 8 bases at J, with 18 bases in the middle. Here the CDR3 DNA reads TGTGCCAGCAGCTCCGGGACAACGCTTGCAGAAGCTTTCTTT. Translation: CASSSGTTLAEAFF.

The chain links TRBV3-1 (or the pseudogene TRBV3-2) to TRBJ1-3, with D possibly TRBD1 on 5 matching bases. This CDR3 is 15 amino acids long. Between the trimmed V and J ends, which lost 3 bases and 1 base, there was a span of 10 bases. Germline loops: CDR1 LGHDT, CDR2 YNNKEL (reference sequence). The CDR3 reads CASSHRGVSGNTIYF. For the CDR3, the DNA is TGTGCCAGCAGCCACCGGGGGGTGTCTGGAAACACCATATATTTT.

The rearrangement links TRBV5-5 to TRBJ1-2; 9 nucleotides line up with TRBD1. V was pared by 0 bases and J by 9 bases, with 12 bases of the junction left unmatched. CDR1 and CDR2 (germline): SGHKS, YYEKEE (reference sequence). The CDR3 is 16 residues long. The CDR3 sequence: CASSLEVATGGLSYTF. The CDR3 nucleotides read TGTGCCAGCAGCTTGGAGGTCGCGACAGGGGGTTTGAGCTACACCTTC.